The 27 T cell receptor beta chains below come from one sample, sequenced in a study of blood T cell repertoires in COVID-19. Profiling relied on immunoSEQ multiplex PCR, and the TCRdb table lists in-frame clones only, not all of them. Among about 78,000 clones listed, approximately 86% were seen once. Sequences were obtained from peripheral blood. The receptors stem from a woman in her sixties or seventies with acute or convalescent COVID-19.

In nucleotides, the CDR3 is TGCGCCAGCAGCTTGGCCGGGACAGGGATGATCCCTTCACCCCTCCACTTT. Amino acids: CASSLAGTGMIPSPLHF. The rearrangement links TRBV5-1 to TRBJ1-6; 9 bases line up with TRBD1. The ends lost 0 bases at V and 9 bases at J; junction bases unmatched: 10. Per germline, CDR1 SGHRS and CDR2 YFSETQ. There are 17 residues in the CDR3.

The V gene is TRBV6-5, the J gene TRBJ2-1, with 7 bases fitting TRBD2. Germline CDR1 reads MNHEY; CDR2 reads SVGAGI. The J segment lost 2 bases and the V segment lost 5 bases, leaving 6 bases of the junction unmatched. The CDR3 is 15 amino acids. This CDR3 reads CASSRSGTTYNEQFF. Here the CDR3 DNA reads TGTGCCAGCAGTCGGAGCGGGACGACCTACAATGAGCAGTTCTTC.

The chain combines TRBV28 with TRBJ1-6, with D tentatively TRBD1 (5 bases). CDR3 length equals 13 residues. CDR1 is MDHEN, CDR2 SYDVKM, per germline. V lost 8 bases and J lost 7, with 12 bases in between. The CDR3 DNA sequence: TGTGCCAGCGGGGGGGAGGTCAATTCACCCCTCCACTTT. Protein product: CASGGEVNSPLHF.

The V gene is TRBV5-1, the J gene TRBJ1-4; possibly TRBD1 for D (6 bases). From germline, CDR1 is SGHRS and CDR2 YFSETQ. Trimming took off 5 bases at V and 8 bases at J, with 19 bases between the two ends. The CDR3 sequence is 15 residues long. The CDR3 is CASSPPYRVCEKLFF. The CDR3 DNA is TGCGCCAGCAGTCCCCCCTACAGGGTGTGCGAAAAACTGTTTTTT.

The chain recombines TRBV7-2 with TRBJ2-2, with D possibly TRBD1 on 5 matching bases. V gave up 5 bases and J gave up 3 bases, with 10 bases separating them. CDR1 SGHTA and CDR2 FQGNSA come from the germline V gene. The CDR3 contains 14 residues. Written as DNA, the CDR3 is TGTGCCAGCAGCCTACAGGACGACACCGGGGAGCTGTTTTTT. The encoded protein is CASSLQDDTGELFF.

The chain links TRBV27 to TRBJ2-3; 8 bases are a match to TRBD2. This CDR3 is 14 amino acids long. V lost 6 bases, J lost 1 base, and 3 bases stayed unmatched. The V gene's germline CDR1 is MNHEY and CDR2 SMNVEV (reference sequence). The DNA for the CDR3 is TGTGCCAGCAGAAAAGCGGGAGGCACAGATACGCAGTATTTT. It yields the protein CASRKAGGTDTQYF.

This chain joins TRBV21-1 and TRBJ2-2; no check of the table's D call, TRBD1, against the DNA was made. TRBV21-1 is a pseudogene. The CDR3 has 11 residues. CDR3 nucleotide sequence: TGTGCCAGCAGGCAGACCGGGGAGCTGTTTTTT. This translates into CASRQTGELFF.

CDR3 in DNA: TGTGCCACCAGAGACGGGATTCACGGAGATACGCAGTATTTT. Amino acids: CATRDGIHGDTQYF. The V and J genes are TRBV6-5 and TRBJ2-3, with D maybe TRBD2 (5 bases). From germline, CDR1 is MNHEY and CDR2 SVGAGI. CDR3 size: 14 residues. Trimming stripped 10 bases from V and 5 bases from J, with 19 bases between.

CDR3 sequence (DNA): TGTGCCAGCAGTTTATGGCAGGCCAACCCCGACGGCTACACCTTC. Encoded protein: CASSLWQANPDGYTF. The rearrangement links TRBV28 to TRBJ1-2; D uncertain. The germline V gene has CDR1 MDHEN and CDR2 SYDVKM. V was cut by 0 bases and J by 8 bases, with 16 bases left in between. CDR3 length: 15 residues.

The chain is built from TRBV29-1 and TRBJ1-1, with 9 bases fitting TRBD1. CDR1 is SQVTM and CDR2 is ANQGSEA in the germline V gene. The J segment lost 8 bases and the V segment lost 7 bases, leaving 5 bases of the junction unmatched. The CDR3 runs 11 residues. The CDR3 DNA reads TGCAGCGCGGGGACAGGGATGGAAGCTTTCTTT. This encodes CSAGTGMEAFF.

CDR3 bases: TGTGCCAGCAGTTTGACACCTAGCACAGATACGCAGTATTTT. This translates into CASSLTPSTDTQYF. The chain carries TRBV9 and TRBJ2-3; no clear D. The CDR3 contains 14 residues. V lost 5 bases to trimming and J lost 0 bases, with 10 bases between them. CDR1 and CDR2 from the germline V gene are SGDLS and YYNGEE.

This clone was recorded only once. The rearrangement links TRBV7-9 to TRBJ1-1, with no clear D. The CDR3 consists of 14 residues. Trimming took off 1 base at V and 3 bases at J, with 9 bases between the two ends. Germline CDR1 is SEHNR and CDR2 is FQNEAQ (reference sequence). CDR3 DNA sequence: TGTGCCAGCAGCTTAGGGAGGGAAGACACTGAAGCTTTCTTT. This gives the protein CASSLGREDTEAFF.

The genes are TRBV30 and TRBJ1-6; 9 positions match TRBD1. Germline CDR1 reads GTSNPN; CDR2 reads SVGIG (reference sequence). The V and J ends lost 5 bases and 7 bases, in that order; junction bases with no gene match: 9. The CDR3 consists of 15 residues. CDR3 coding DNA: TGTGCCTGGGATGGTGGGACAGGGTGGAATTCACCCCTCCACTTT. Its protein product is CAWDGGTGWNSPLHF.

V usage is TRBV6-5 and J usage is TRBJ2-7; D may be TRBD1 (5 bases). In germline, CDR1 is MNHEY, CDR2 SVGAGI. The CDR3 runs to 12 residues. The V end was cut by 6 bases, the J end by 3 bases, with 9 bases between. The CDR3 DNA follows: TGTGCCAGCAGCCGGCAGGGCTACGAGCAGTACTTC. It yields the protein CASSRQGYEQYF.

V usage is TRBV2 and J usage is TRBJ2-7; 12 nucleotides match TRBD1. This CDR3 has 15 amino acids. J was trimmed by 3 bases and V by 3 bases; bases with no gene match: 3. The germline CDR1 and CDR2 sequences are SNHLY and FYNNEI. The CDR3 DNA reads as TGTGCCAGCAGTGATGGGACAGGGGGCTACTACGAGCAGTACTTC. It specifies CASSDGTGGYYEQYF.

The genes are TRBV5-4 and TRBJ2-2; D gene uncertain. Germline lookup yields CDR1 SGHNT and CDR2 YYREEE (reference sequence). CDR3 length equals 13 residues. With 2 bases removed from V and 5 bases from J, the gap between germline ends came to 7 bases. The chain's CDR3 is CASSFTTTGELFF. CDR3 nucleotides: TGTGCCAGCAGCTTCACCACTACCGGGGAGCTGTTTTTT.

The chain is built from TRBV4-2 and TRBJ2-5, with D tentatively TRBD1 (6 bases). Germline assignment: CDR1 LGHNA and CDR2 YNFKEQ. The V and J ends lost 0 bases and 4 bases respectively, with 9 bases between them. CDR3 size: 14 residues. CDR3 nucleotides: TGTGCCAGCAGCCAAGACAGGGGCCGAGAGACCCAGTACTTC. Its translation: CASSQDRGRETQYF.

The chain uses TRBV18 and TRBJ2-5; TRBD2 is a possible D gene (6 bases). Trimming pared 5 bases from V and 1 base from J, leaving 14 bases between. Per the germline V gene, CDR1 is KGHSH and CDR2 is LQKENI. The length of the CDR3 is 15 residues. This CDR3 reads CASSFSVGGQETQYF. The DNA for the CDR3 is TGTGCCAGCTCATTCAGTGTGGGGGGCCAAGAGACCCAGTACTTC.

The chain employs TRBV18 and TRBJ1-1; 8 bases align to TRBD1. Germline V gene sequence: CDR1 KGHSH, CDR2 LQKENI. V shed 4 bases and J 6 bases; nucleotides not matched to a gene: 10. This CDR3 has 15 residues. The DNA of the CDR3 is TGTGCCAGCTCACGGGAAGGACAGGGTGATTCTGAAGCTTTCTTT. Protein: CASSREGQGDSEAFF.

V and J are TRBV5-8 and TRBJ2-4, with a possible D match to TRBD2 (6 bases). This CDR3 is built from 13 residues. The germline gives CDR1 SGHTS, CDR2 YDEGEE. With 2 bases removed from V and 7 bases from J, the gap between germline ends came to 10 bases. The CDR3 protein is CASSLMEGNIQYF. Here the CDR3 DNA reads TGTGCCAGCAGCTTAATGGAGGGGAACATTCAGTACTTC.

The chain links TRBV7-2 to TRBJ1-5; 10 nucleotides match TRBD1. CDR1 and CDR2 (germline): SGHTA, FQGNSA. V gave up 1 base and J gave up 7 bases; unmatched junction bases: 7. This CDR3 is 16 amino acids long. In DNA form, the CDR3 reads TGTGCCAGCAGCTTAGGGGGACAGGGGTTCCGGCAGCCCCAGCATTTT. The encoded protein is CASSLGGQGFRQPQHF. The variable domain in full, completed from reference TRBV7-2 and TRBJ1-5, reads GAGVSQSPSNKVTEKGKDVELRCDPISGHTALYWYRQSLGQGLEFLIYFQGNSAPDKSGLPSDRFSAERTGGSVSTLTIQRTQQEDSAVYLCASSLGGQGFRQPQHFGDGTRLSIL.

The chain links TRBV4-1 to TRBJ1-1; the D gene is possibly TRBD1 (6 bases). The CDR3 spans 14 residues. V was pared by 4 bases and J by 2 bases, with 11 bases between. Germline assignment: CDR1 MGHRA and CDR2 YSYEKL. The CDR3 DNA reads as TGCGCCAGCAGCCTCGGGACACCAAACACTGAAGCTTTCTTT. It yields the protein CASSLGTPNTEAFF.

The genes are TRBV27 and TRBJ2-7, with D hard to call. From germline, CDR1 is MNHEY and CDR2 SMNVEV (reference sequence). Deletions cut 3 bases from V and 7 bases from J, with 13 bases between. CDR3 length: 13 residues. The CDR3 reads CASSLWQSAEQYF. CDR3 coding DNA: TGTGCCAGCAGTTTGTGGCAGTCAGCGGAGCAGTACTTC.

This CDR3 reads CASSALAGELADTQYF. The CDR3 coding sequence is TGTGCCAGCAGCGCACTAGCGGGAGAACTCGCAGATACGCAGTATTTT. The genes are TRBV9 and TRBJ2-3, with 11 positions matching TRBD2. The germline V gene has CDR1 SGDLS and CDR2 YYNGEE. This CDR3 spans 16 amino acids. V shed 3 bases and J 4 bases; nucleotides not matched to a gene: 7.

The genes are TRBV11-2 and TRBJ2-5, with TRBD1 matching 9 bases. Germline trimming cut 5 bases from V and 5 bases from J; bases unmatched to any gene: 6. The CDR3 extends over 14 amino acids. The germline V gene encodes CDR1 SGHAT and CDR2 FQNNGV. The CDR3 region is CASSPNRGRETQYF. DNA of the CDR3: TGTGCCAGCAGCCCCAACAGGGGGCGGGAGACCCAGTACTTC.

This clone was counted once. The J gene is TRBJ2-1, the V gene TRBV9; 10 positions match TRBD2. The CDR3 length is 15 residues. Germline V gene sequence: CDR1 SGDLS, CDR2 YYNGEE. The V gene end was trimmed by 3 bases and the J gene end by 7 bases; junction bases not matched to a gene: 7. DNA for the CDR3: TGTGCCAGCAGCGGACAGCGGGGGGGCCGGAATGAGCAGTTCTTC. This gives the protein CASSGQRGGRNEQFF.

V usage is TRBV27 and J usage is TRBJ1-2, with 7 bases that match TRBD1. Germline assignment: CDR1 MNHEY and CDR2 SMNVEV (reference sequence). This CDR3 comprises 16 residues. V gave up 6 bases and J gave up 2 bases; unmatched junction bases: 12. The CDR3 coding sequence is TGTGCCAGCAGATCCGGGACAGAAAGAATGAACTATGGCTACACCTTC. This translates into CASRSGTERMNYGYTF.